This T cell receptor beta chain was sequenced in a study of blood T cell repertoires in COVID-19. Study-level background: COVID-19 samples, acute and convalescent, were from the United States, Italy and Spain. PBMCs, B-cell-depleted T cells, or T cells were the source of the cDNA or gDNA that made up the material.

Seattle patients were enrolled while actively infected and followed longitudinally. In the study's own analysis: Nucleated cell number was recorded as an estimate derived from reference gene primer amplification. Repertoires were generated with immunoSEQ multiplex PCR, while TCRdb's copy carries only in-frame clones and drops some. The DNA was the basis for D and trimming; V, J and clone size are from that table. The top ten clones hold just over 2.5% of a sample with over 200,000 clones, more than 85% of them seen once. The J segment lost 4 bases and the V segment lost 5 bases, leaving 11 bases of the junction unmatched. The CDR3 spans 15 residues. Germline values: CDR1 MDHEN, CDR2 SYDVKM.

This chain links TRBV28 with TRBJ2-7, with 7 bases matching TRBD1. Sequencing was performed on peripheral blood. The sequence came from a person aged 18 to 29 with COVID-19, enrolled during active disease. The CDR3 region has the DNA TGTGCCAGCAGTGGCAGACAGGGACGGTTATACGAGCAGTACTTC. It translates to CASSGRQGRLYEQYF.